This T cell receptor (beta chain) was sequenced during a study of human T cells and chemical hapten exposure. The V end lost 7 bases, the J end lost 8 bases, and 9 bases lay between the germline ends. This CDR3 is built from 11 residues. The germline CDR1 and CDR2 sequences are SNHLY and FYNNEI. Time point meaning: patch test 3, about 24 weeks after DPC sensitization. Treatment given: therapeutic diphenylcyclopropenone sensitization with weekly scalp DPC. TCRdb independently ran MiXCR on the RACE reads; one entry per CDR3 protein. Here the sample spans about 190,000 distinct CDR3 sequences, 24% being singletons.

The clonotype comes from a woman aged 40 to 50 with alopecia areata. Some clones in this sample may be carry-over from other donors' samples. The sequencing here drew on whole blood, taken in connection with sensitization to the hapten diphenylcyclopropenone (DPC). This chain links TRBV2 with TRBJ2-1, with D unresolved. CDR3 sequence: CASKLTDEQFF. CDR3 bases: TGTGCCAGCAAACTAACAGATGAGCAGTTCTTC.